This entry concerns a single T cell receptor (beta chain). The antigen remains unidentified. These data are taken from a study of radiotherapy plus CTLA-4 blockade in lung cancer. General study results and limits: Blood-borne expansion of tumor-derived TCR clones followed radiotherapy plus ipilimumab.

CDR1 is MNHNS, CDR2 SASEGT, per germline. V was clipped by 1 base and J by 5 bases, with 14 bases between them. The CDR3 loop spans 15 amino acids. The method was immunoSEQ multiplex PCR; TCRdb's version includes in-frame clones alone and lacks a portion of them. Among 75,000 to 100,000 clones listed, around 88% were seen once. The clonotype was recovered from a human donor with non-small cell lung cancer that progressed on radiotherapy plus ipilimumab. Specimen: peripheral blood, collected from a patient treated with radiotherapy plus ipilimumab. The chain recombines TRBV6-1 with TRBJ1-2, with a weak D call TRBD1 (5 bases). CDR3 loop: CASSEGVGGIYGYTF. The CDR3 DNA reads as TGTGCCAGCAGTGAAGGAGTCGGGGGGATTTATGGCTACACCTTC.